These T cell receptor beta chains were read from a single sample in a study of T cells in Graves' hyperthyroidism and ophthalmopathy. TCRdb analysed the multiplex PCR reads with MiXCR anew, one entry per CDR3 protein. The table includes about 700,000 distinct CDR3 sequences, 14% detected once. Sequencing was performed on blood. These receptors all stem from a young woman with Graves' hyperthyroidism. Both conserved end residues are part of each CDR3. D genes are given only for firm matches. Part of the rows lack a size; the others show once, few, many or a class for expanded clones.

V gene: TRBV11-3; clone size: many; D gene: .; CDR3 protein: CASSPTGTTTDTQYF
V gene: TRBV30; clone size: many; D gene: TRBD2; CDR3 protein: CAWSPLAGGVDEQYF
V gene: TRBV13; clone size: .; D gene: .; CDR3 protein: CASSLPLGQTEQFF
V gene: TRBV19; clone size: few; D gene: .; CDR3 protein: CASSIIRDGVNTEAFF
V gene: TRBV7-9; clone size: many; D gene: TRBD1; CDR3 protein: CASREGGQGIGDEQFF
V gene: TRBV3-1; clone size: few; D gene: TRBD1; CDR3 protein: CASSQSDRGRAEAFF
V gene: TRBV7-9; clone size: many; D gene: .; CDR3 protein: CASSLAGQGEETQYF
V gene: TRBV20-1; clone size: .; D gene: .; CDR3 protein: CSATDWLDTQYF
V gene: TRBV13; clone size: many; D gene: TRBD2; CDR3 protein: CASSPGGGAYEQYF
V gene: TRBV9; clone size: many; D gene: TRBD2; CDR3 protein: CASSPWTSGFQYEQYF
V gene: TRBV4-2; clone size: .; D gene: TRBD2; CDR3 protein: CASSQGLAGSYEQFF
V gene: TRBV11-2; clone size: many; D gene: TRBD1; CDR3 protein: CASSFGTGQGEDQETQYF
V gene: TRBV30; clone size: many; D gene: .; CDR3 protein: CAWRRDSNYEQYF